The clone carrying this TCR beta chain was seen more than once but under ten times. This sample was included in a study of cytomegalovirus exposure and HLA in healthy donors. The CDR3 is 12 amino acids. V lost 7 bases, J lost 3 bases, and 13 bases lay in between. CDR1 SQVTM and CDR2 ANQGSEA come from the germline V gene. The PCR ran on 60 Vbeta and 13 Jbeta primers. Under the authors' procedure: Unique TCR beta chains totaled roughly 80 million in a later count, with roughly 11 million of them shared. TCRdb keeps only in-frame clones here, not all; method: immunoSEQ multiplex PCR. The D gene and trimming were derived from the DNA, and the V and J assignments and clone size from that table. The sample shows 95,000 to 130,000 clones, under 85% of them seen only once.

The gene calls are TRBV29-1 and TRBJ2-7, with a tentative D call TRBD1 (5 bases). This sequence originates from a woman under 30 in good health and CMV-seronegative. Sequenced sample: PBMCs. CDR3 nucleotides: TGCAGCGCCAAGACCGACAGCTACGAGCAGTACTTC. Encoded protein: CSAKTDSYEQYF.